This T cell receptor beta chain was retrieved from a study of cytomegalovirus exposure and HLA in healthy donors. Note on this clone: Other DNA sequences of this sample code for an identical CDR3.

Use of 60 Vbeta and 13 Jbeta primers characterized the PCR. The table came from immunoSEQ multiplex PCR; TCRdb's copy has only in-frame clones and leaves some out. Among some 150,000 clones listed, 82% were seen once. CDR3 length: 13 amino acids. Germline V gene lookup returns CDR1 SGHRS and CDR2 YFSETQ. V lost 5 bases to trimming and J lost 2 bases, with 10 bases between them. The chain employs TRBV5-1 and TRBJ2-5, with D perhaps TRBD1 or TRBD2 (5 bases each). Sequencing was performed on PBMCs. The sequence came from a male donor in good health and CMV-seronegative. The CDR3 protein is CASSLRGQETQYF. The CDR3 DNA reads as TGCGCCAGCAGTTTGAGGGGACAAGAGACCCAGTACTTC.